Sequencing of this T cell receptor beta chain was carried out in a study of T cell responses to AZD1222 COVID-19 vaccine. General observations from the study: Baseline serology detected seropositivity in only a handful of AZD1222 recipients. The donor group comprised mostly white British people and more females; the analysis possibly underestimated clonal diversity.

As concerns this clone: Its antigen is as yet unknown.

This CDR3 has 15 amino acids. CDR1 MDHEN and CDR2 SYDVKM come from the germline V gene. V was clipped by 2 bases and J by 7 bases; unmatched bases: 5. Data came from immunoSEQ multiplex PCR; TCRdb stores just in-frame clones and leaves some out. The sample shows 95,000 to 100,000 clones, roughly 87% of them seen only once. The source is an adult in good health. The gene calls are TRBV28 and TRBJ1-1; 12 bases match TRBD1. The sequenced sample was peripheral blood, obtained on day 0 of AZD1222 vaccination. CDR3 loop: CASSLGTGGENEAFF. The CDR3 coding sequence is TGTGCCAGCAGTTTAGGGACAGGGGGCGAGAATGAAGCTTTCTTT.